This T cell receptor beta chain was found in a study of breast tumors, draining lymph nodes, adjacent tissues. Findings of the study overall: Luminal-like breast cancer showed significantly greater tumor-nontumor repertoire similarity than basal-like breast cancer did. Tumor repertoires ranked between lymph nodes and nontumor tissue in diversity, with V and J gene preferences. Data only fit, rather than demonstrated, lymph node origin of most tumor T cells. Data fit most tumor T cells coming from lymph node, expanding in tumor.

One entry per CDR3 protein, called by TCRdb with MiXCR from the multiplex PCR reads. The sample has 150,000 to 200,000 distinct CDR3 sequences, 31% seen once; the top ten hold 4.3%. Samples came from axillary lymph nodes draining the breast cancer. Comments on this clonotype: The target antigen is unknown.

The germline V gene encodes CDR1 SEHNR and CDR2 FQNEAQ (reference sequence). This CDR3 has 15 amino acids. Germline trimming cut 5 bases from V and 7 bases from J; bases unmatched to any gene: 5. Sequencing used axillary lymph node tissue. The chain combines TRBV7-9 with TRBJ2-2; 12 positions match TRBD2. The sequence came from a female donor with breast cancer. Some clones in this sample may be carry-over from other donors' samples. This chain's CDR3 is CASSRLAGVVGELFF. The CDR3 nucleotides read TGTGCCAGCAGCCGACTAGCGGGAGTTGTCGGGGAGCTGTTTTTT. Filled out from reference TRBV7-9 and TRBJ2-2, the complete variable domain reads DTGVSQNPRHKITKRGQNVTFRCDPISEHNRLYWYRQTLGQGPEFLTYFQNEAQLEKSRLLSDRFSAERPKGSFSTLEIQRTEQGDSAMYLCASSRLAGVVGELFFGEGSRLTVL.